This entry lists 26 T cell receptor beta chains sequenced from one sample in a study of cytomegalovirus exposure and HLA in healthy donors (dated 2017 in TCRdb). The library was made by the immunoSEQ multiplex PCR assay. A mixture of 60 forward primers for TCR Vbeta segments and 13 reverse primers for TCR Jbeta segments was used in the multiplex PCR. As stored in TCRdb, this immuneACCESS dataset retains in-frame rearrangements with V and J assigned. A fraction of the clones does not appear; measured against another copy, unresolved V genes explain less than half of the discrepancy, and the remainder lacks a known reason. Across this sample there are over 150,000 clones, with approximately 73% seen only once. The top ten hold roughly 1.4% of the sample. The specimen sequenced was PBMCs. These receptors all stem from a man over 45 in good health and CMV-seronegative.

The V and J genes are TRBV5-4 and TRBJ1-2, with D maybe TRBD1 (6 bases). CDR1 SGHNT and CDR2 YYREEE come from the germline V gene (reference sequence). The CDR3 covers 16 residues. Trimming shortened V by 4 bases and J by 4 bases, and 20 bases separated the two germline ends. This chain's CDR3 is CASSHPGQRIIYGYTF. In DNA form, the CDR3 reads TGTGCCAGCAGCCACCCCGGACAGAGGATAATCTATGGCTACACCTTC.

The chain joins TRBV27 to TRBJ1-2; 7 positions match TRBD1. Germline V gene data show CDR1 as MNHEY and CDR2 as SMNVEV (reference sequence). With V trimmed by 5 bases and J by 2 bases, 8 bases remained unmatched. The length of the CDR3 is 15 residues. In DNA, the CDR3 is TGTGCCAGCAGTCCCTCCGGGACAGCCAACTATGGCTACACCTTC. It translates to CASSPSGTANYGYTF.

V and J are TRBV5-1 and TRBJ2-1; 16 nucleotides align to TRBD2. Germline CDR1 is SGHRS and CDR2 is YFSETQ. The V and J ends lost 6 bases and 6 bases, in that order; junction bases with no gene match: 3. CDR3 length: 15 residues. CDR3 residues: CASTGLAGGPNEQFF. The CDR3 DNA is TGCGCCAGCACGGGACTAGCGGGGGGGCCCAATGAGCAGTTCTTC.

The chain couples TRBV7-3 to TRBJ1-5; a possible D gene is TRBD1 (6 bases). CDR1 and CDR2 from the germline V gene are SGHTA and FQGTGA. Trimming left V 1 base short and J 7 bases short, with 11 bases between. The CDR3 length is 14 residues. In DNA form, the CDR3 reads TGTGCCAGCAGCTTAAGGGCAGGGGAGCAGCCCCAGCATTTT. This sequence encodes CASSLRAGEQPQHF.

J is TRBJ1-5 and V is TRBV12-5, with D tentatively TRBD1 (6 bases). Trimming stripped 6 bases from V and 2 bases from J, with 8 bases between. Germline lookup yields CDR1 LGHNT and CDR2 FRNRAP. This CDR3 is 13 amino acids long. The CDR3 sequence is CASGEGGNQPQHF. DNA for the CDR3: TGTGCTAGTGGCGAGGGGGGCAATCAGCCCCAGCATTTT.

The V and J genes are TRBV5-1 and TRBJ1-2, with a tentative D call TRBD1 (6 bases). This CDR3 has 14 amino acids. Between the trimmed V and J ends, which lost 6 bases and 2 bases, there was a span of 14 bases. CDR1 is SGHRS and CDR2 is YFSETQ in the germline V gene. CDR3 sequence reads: CASNQGGGNYGYTF. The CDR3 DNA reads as TGCGCCAGCAACCAAGGGGGGGGAAACTATGGCTACACCTTC.

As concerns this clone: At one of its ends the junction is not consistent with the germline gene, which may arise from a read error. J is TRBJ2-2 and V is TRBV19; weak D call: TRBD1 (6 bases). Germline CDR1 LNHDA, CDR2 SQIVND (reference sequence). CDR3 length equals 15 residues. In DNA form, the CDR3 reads TGTGCCTCCAAAATAGGGGGAAGGGACACCGGGGAGCTGTCTTTT. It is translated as CASKIGGRDTGELSF.

CDR3 sequence: CASSHNSNQPQHF. As DNA, the CDR3 is TGTGCCAGCAGCCATAATAGCAATCAGCCCCAGCATTTT. The chain joins TRBV4-2 to TRBJ1-5; D is unclear. The CDR3 covers 13 residues. Germline V gene data show CDR1 as LGHNA and CDR2 as YNFKEQ. Trimming removed 3 bases at V and 0 bases at J, with 3 bases between.

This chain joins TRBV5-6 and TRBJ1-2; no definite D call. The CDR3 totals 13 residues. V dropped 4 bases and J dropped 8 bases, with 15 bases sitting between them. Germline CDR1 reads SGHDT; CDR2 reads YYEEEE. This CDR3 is CASSPLVRGGYTF. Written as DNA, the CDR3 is TGTGCCAGCAGCCCGTTAGTACGAGGGGGCTACACCTTC.

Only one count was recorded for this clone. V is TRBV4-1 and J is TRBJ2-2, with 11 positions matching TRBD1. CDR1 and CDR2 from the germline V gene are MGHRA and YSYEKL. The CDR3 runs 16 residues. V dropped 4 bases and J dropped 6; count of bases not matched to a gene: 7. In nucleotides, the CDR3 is TGCGCCAGCAGCCGTTCACCGGGACAGGGGGCCGGGGAGCTGTTTTTT. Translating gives CASSRSPGQGAGELFF.

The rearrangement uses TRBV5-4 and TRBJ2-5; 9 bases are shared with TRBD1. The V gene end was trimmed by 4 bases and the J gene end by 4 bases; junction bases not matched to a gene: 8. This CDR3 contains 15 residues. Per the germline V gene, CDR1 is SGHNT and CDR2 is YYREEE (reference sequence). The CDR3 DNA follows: TGTGCCAGCAGCCCGAGACAGGGGGACGGAGAGACCCAGTACTTC. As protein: CASSPRQGDGETQYF. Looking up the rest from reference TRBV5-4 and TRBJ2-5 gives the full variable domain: ETGVTQSPTHLIKTRGQQVTLRCSSQSGHNTVSWYQQALGQGPQFIFQYYREEENGRGNFPPRFSGLQFPNYSSELNVNALELDDSALYLCASSPRQGDGETQYFGPGTRLLVL.

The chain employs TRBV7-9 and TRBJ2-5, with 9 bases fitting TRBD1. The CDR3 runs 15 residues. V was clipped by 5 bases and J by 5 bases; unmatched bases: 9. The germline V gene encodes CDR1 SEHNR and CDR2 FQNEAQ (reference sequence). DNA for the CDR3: TGTGCCAGCAGCCCCCCGGACAGGGGAGGTGAGACCCAGTACTTC. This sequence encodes CASSPPDRGGETQYF.

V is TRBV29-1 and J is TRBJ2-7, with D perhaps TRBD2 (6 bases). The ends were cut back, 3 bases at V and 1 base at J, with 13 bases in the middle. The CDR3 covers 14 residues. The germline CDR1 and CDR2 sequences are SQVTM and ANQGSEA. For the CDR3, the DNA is TGCAGCGTTGAGCGGACCCGGGGGTCCTACGAGCAGTACTTC. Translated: CSVERTRGSYEQYF.

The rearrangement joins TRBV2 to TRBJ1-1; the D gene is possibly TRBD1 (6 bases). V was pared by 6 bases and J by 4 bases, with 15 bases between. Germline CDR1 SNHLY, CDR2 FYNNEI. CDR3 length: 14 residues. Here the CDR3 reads CASRGERGPTEAFF. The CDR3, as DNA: TGTGCCAGCAGGGGTGAGCGGGGGCCCACTGAAGCTTTCTTT.

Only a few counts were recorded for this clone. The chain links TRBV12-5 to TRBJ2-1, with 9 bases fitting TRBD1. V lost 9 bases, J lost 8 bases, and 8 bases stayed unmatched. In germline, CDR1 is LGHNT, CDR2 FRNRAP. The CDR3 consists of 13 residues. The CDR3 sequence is CARLDRGSYEQFF. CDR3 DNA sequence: TGTGCTAGATTAGACAGGGGGTCTTATGAGCAGTTCTTC. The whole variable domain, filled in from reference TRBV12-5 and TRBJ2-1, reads DARVTQTPRHKVTEMGQEVTMRCQPILGHNTVFWYRQTMMQGLELLAYFRNRAPLDDSGMPKDRFSAEMPDATLATLKIQPSEPRDSAVYFCARLDRGSYEQFFGPGTRLTVL.

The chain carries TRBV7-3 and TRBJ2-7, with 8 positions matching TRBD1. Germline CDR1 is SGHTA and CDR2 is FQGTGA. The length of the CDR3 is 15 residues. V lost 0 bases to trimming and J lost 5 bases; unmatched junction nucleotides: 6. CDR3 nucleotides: TGTGCCAGCAGCTTAACCTGGACAGGGTTGGACGAGCAGTACTTC. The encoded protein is CASSLTWTGLDEQYF.

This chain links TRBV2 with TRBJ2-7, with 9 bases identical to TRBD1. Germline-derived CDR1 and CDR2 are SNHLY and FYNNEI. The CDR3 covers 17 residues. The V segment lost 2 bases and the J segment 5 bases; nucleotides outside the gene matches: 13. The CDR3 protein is CASSEWGPGQGNHEQYF. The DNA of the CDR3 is TGTGCCAGCAGTGAATGGGGACCGGGACAGGGTAACCACGAGCAGTACTTC.

The CDR3 sequence is CASSIAAGRGNQPQHF. The CDR3 DNA is TGTGCCAGTAGTATAGCCGCGGGGAGGGGCAATCAGCCCCAGCATTTT. The chain employs TRBV19 and TRBJ1-5; no clear D gene. CDR1 and CDR2 (germline): LNHDA, SQIVND (reference sequence). CDR3 length: 16 amino acids. V was shortened by 1 base and J by 2 bases, with 12 bases between the two germline ends.

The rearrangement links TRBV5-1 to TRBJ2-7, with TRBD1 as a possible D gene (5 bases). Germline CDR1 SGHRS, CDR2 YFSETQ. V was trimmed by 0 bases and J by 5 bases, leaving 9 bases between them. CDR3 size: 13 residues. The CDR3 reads CASSLAQGNEQYF. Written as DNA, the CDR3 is TGCGCCAGCAGCTTGGCCCAGGGAAACGAGCAGTACTTC.

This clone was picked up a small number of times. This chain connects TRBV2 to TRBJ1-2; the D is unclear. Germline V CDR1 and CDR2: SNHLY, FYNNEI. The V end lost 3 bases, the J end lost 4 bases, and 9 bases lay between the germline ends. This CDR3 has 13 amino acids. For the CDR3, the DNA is TGTGCCAGCAGTGAGGAGTTTTTCTATGGCTACACCTTC. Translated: CASSEEFFYGYTF.

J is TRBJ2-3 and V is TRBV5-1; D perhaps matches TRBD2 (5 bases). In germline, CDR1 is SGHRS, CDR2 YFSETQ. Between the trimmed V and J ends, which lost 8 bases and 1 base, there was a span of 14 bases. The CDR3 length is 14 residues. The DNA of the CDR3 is TGCGCCAGGGCGGGTTTGGTTGGCACAGATACGCAGTATTTT. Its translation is CARAGLVGTDTQYF.

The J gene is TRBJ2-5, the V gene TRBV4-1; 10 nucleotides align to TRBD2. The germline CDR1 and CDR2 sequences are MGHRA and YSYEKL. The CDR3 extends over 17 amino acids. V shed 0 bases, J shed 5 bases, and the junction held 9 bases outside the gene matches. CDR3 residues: CASSQELAGLAGETQYF. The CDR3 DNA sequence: TGCGCCAGCAGCCAAGAACTAGCGGGGCTTGCTGGGGAGACCCAGTACTTC.

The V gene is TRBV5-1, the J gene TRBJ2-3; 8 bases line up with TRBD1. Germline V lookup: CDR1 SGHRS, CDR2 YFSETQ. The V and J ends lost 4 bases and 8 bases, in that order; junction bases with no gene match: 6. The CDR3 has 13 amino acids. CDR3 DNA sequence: TGCGCCAGCAGCGCGACAGGGGATGGTACGCAGTATTTT. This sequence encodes CASSATGDGTQYF.

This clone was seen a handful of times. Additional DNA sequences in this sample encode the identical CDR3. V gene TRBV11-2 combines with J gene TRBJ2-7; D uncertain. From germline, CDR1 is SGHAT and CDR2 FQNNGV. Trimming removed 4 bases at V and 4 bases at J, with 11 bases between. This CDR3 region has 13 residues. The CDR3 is CASSSRGPYEQYF. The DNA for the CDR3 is TGTGCCAGCAGCTCGCGCGGTCCATACGAGCAGTACTTC.

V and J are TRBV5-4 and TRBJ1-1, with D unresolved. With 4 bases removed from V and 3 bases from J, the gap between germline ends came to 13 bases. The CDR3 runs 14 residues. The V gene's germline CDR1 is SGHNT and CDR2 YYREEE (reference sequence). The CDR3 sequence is CASSRGRGDTEAFF. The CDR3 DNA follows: TGTGCCAGCAGCCGAGGACGGGGAGACACTGAAGCTTTCTTT.

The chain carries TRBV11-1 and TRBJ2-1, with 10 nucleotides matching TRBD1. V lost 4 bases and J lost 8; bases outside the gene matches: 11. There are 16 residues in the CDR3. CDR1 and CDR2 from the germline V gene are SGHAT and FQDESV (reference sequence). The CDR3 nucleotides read TGTGCCAGCAGCTCCCTCTCTGGACAGGGGGGTGATGAGCAGTTCTTC. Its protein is CASSSLSGQGGDEQFF.